This T cell receptor beta chain originates from a study of control samples from healthy donors and cancer patients. TCRdb's table, derived via immunoSEQ multiplex PCR, lists solely in-frame clones and lacks some. The profile shows hundreds of thousands of clones, around 90% of them singletons. This TCR derives from a man in his forties with head and neck cancer. Material: PBMCs.

CDR3 loop: CASSLKGAGRDSGNTIYF. The CDR3 DNA sequence: TGTGCCAGCAGCTTAAAGGGTGCAGGGCGGGACTCTGGAAACACCATATATTTT. The chain couples TRBV7-8 to TRBJ1-3; D might be TRBD1 (5 bases). In germline, CDR1 is SGHVS, CDR2 FQNEAQ. This CDR3 has 18 residues. The V gene lost 2 bases and the J gene lost 0 bases, with 17 bases spanning the gap.